This T cell receptor (beta chain) was found in a study of blood T cell repertoires in COVID-19. Germline V lookup: CDR1 LGHDT, CDR2 YNNKEL (reference sequence). The ends were cut back, 4 bases at V and 0 bases at J, with 12 bases in the middle. The CDR3 covers 15 residues. Generated by immunoSEQ multiplex PCR, the TCRdb table keeps only in-frame clones and is missing some. This sample yields 250,000 or so clones, of which 88% are seen a single time; 2.5% to 4% belongs to the top ten. Individuals drawn from 24 US areas were about 18 to 95 years old. The source is a middle-aged woman who had been exposed to COVID-19. The specimen was PBMCs or T cells enriched from blood (not recorded which). This chain links TRBV3-1 (or the pseudogene TRBV3-2) with TRBJ1-1; D remains unclear. This chain's CDR3 is CASSPRSAVNTEAFF. The CDR3 coding sequence is TGTGCCAGCAGCCCCCGGTCGGCGGTGAACACTGAAGCTTTCTTT.